The 19 T cell receptor beta chains given below trace back to one sample, sequenced in a study of shared clonotypes between healthy human individuals. The repertoire was sequenced with immunoSEQ multiplex PCR; TCRdb's copy has only in-frame clones and lacks some. The table lists under 2.5 million clones, about nine tenths of them singletons. The specimen was naive CD4+ T cells from PBMCs. Subset noted: CD45RA+ positively selected. All receptors derive from a man between 18 and 29 years old in good health. Some clones in this sample may be carry-over from other donors' samples.

The V call is TRBV27, the J call TRBJ2-5; D is unclear. The CDR3 covers 15 residues. The V gene lost 0 bases and the J gene lost 2 bases, with 10 bases spanning the gap. CDR1 and CDR2 (germline): MNHEY, SMNVEV (reference sequence). The CDR3 protein is CASSLSWASQETQYF. The CDR3 DNA is TGTGCCAGCAGTTTATCGTGGGCCTCTCAAGAGACCCAGTACTTC.

CDR3: CASSLSSLGQETQYF. The CDR3 DNA sequence: TGTGCCAGCAGCTTGAGTAGTTTGGGGCAAGAGACCCAGTACTTC. The chain employs TRBV5-4 and TRBJ2-5; D not certain. CDR3 length equals 15 residues. Germline values: CDR1 SGHNT, CDR2 YYREEE (reference sequence). The ends were cut back, 1 base at V and 2 bases at J, with 12 bases in the middle.

In its sample, this clone was seen a few times. The J gene is TRBJ1-2, the V gene TRBV2, with D tentatively TRBD1 (5 bases). Germline V gene data show CDR1 as SNHLY and CDR2 as FYNNEI. CDR3 size: 12 residues. Trimming stripped 6 bases from V and 4 bases from J, with 9 bases between. The CDR3 DNA follows: TGTGCCAGCAGCCCGGGACTCTATGGCTACACCTTC. It encodes CASSPGLYGYTF.

J is TRBJ2-7 and V is TRBV7-9, with 7 bases that match TRBD2. The CDR3 consists of 13 residues. The V and J ends lost 5 bases and 1 base, in that order; junction bases with no gene match: 2. The germline gives CDR1 SEHNR, CDR2 FQNEAQ (reference sequence). CDR3 residues: CASSQAGSYEQYF. The CDR3 DNA reads TGTGCCAGCAGCCAAGCGGGATCCTACGAGCAGTACTTC.

CDR3 DNA sequence: TGTGCCAGCAGCTTAAGAGGGGGGGCTGGAAACACCATATATTTT. Amino acids: CASSLRGGAGNTIYF. The rearrangement joins TRBV7-8 to TRBJ1-3; the D gene is possibly TRBD1 (6 bases). Germline lookup yields CDR1 SGHVS and CDR2 FQNEAQ. The V gene lost 2 bases and the J gene lost 2 bases, with 10 bases spanning the gap. The CDR3 is 15 amino acids.

The chain has TRBV6-1 and TRBJ2-5, with TRBD2 identical over 9 bases. The germline V gene encodes CDR1 MNHNS and CDR2 SASEGT. Trimming at V came to 1 base and at J to 7 bases, leaving 4 bases not matched to a gene. CDR3 length: 14 residues. The CDR3 DNA is TGTGCCAGCAGTGAAGGGCGGGGGGGGAGGACCCAGTACTTC. This sequence encodes CASSEGRGGRTQYF.

V gene TRBV19 combines with J gene TRBJ2-5; perhaps TRBD1 as D (7 bases). This CDR3 contains 13 residues. Trimming pared 5 bases from V and 3 bases from J, leaving 10 bases between. CDR1 and CDR2 from the germline V gene are LNHDA and SQIVND (reference sequence). The CDR3 DNA follows: TGTGCCAGTAGTGGGGGGACAGAAGAGACCCAGTACTTC. Its translation is CASSGGTEETQYF.

The rearrangement uses TRBV2 and TRBJ2-7; D perhaps matches TRBD1 (6 bases). V dropped 5 bases and J dropped 3 bases, with 14 bases sitting between them. The CDR3 has 14 amino acids. Germline CDR1 reads SNHLY; CDR2 reads FYNNEI. The CDR3: CASSRPDRNYEQYF. Here the CDR3 DNA reads TGTGCCAGCAGTCGACCCGACAGGAACTACGAGCAGTACTTC.

This clone was counted once. CDR3 loop: CASSLREGPYEQYF. The CDR3 nucleotides read TGTGCCAGCAGCCTACGGGAGGGCCCCTACGAGCAGTACTTC. The J gene is TRBJ2-7, the V gene TRBV7-8; 8 bases line up with TRBD2. The germline V gene encodes CDR1 SGHVS and CDR2 FQNEAQ. This CDR3 has 14 amino acids. The ends lost 5 bases at V and 2 bases at J; junction bases unmatched: 5.

As for this clone: Additional DNA sequences in this sample encode the identical CDR3. CDR3 DNA: TGCAGCGTTGCGGAGGGAACAGATACGCAGTATTTT. Translated: CSVAEGTDTQYF. J is TRBJ2-3 and V is TRBV29-1; D possibly corresponds to TRBD2 (6 bases). The CDR3 length is 12 residues. With 4 bases removed from V and 3 bases from J, the gap between germline ends came to 8 bases. Germline loops: CDR1 SQVTM, CDR2 ANQGSEA.

The chain has TRBV5-6 and TRBJ2-6; TRBD1 matches at 10 bases. The V segment lost 4 bases and the J segment 5 bases; nucleotides outside the gene matches: 6. The germline V gene has CDR1 SGHDT and CDR2 YYEEEE. The CDR3 is made up of 16 amino acids. The CDR3 loop reads CASSADRGERANVLTF. CDR3 DNA: TGTGCCAGCAGCGCGGACAGGGGGGAGAGGGCCAACGTCCTGACTTTC.

This chain links TRBV5-1 with TRBJ2-5, with 11 positions matching TRBD2. The V gene end was trimmed by 0 bases and the J gene end by 5 bases; junction bases not matched to a gene: 6. Germline V gives CDR1 SGHRS, CDR2 YFSETQ. The CDR3 spans 16 residues. The CDR3 loop reads CASSLENSGRAETQYF. The CDR3 coding sequence is TGCGCCAGCAGCTTGGAGAATAGCGGGAGGGCGGAGACCCAGTACTTC.

The chain combines TRBV18 with TRBJ1-5, with 8 bases identical to TRBD1. V was clipped by 3 bases and J by 5 bases; unmatched bases: 3. In germline, CDR1 is KGHSH, CDR2 LQKENI. There are 14 residues in the CDR3. CDR3 in amino acids: CASSPGQEDQPQHF. The DNA of the CDR3 is TGTGCCAGCTCACCGGGACAGGAGGATCAGCCCCAGCATTTT.

The chain is built from TRBV7-2 and TRBJ1-2; D gene unclear. The V end was cut by 6 bases, the J end by 4 bases, with 18 bases between. The CDR3 runs 15 residues. Germline CDR1 SGHTA, CDR2 FQGNSA. The CDR3 protein is CASSPTRTALYGYTF. The CDR3 DNA sequence: TGTGCCAGCAGTCCTACTAGGACCGCTCTCTATGGCTACACCTTC. The full variable domain, completed using reference TRBV7-2 and TRBJ1-2, is GAGVSQSPSNKVTEKGKDVELRCDPISGHTALYWYRQSLGQGLEFLIYFQGNSAPDKSGLPSDRFSAERTGGSVSTLTIQRTQQEDSAVYLCASSPTRTALYGYTFGSGTRLTVV.

This clone was detected a few times. The chain employs TRBV15 and TRBJ2-7, with D hard to call. Germline V gene sequence: CDR1 LNHNV, CDR2 YYDKDF (reference sequence). The CDR3 is 11 amino acids. Trimming shortened V by 1 base and J by 6 bases, and 4 bases separated the two germline ends. This chain's CDR3 is CATSRGVEQYF. In DNA form, the CDR3 reads TGTGCCACCAGCAGAGGCGTCGAGCAGTACTTC.

The sample holds one count of this clone. The rearrangement links TRBV15 to TRBJ1-5, with D possibly being TRBD1 (6 bases). Deletions cut 1 base from V and 3 bases from J, with 13 bases between. CDR1 and CDR2 (germline): LNHNV, YYDKDF (reference sequence). The CDR3 contains 16 residues. The CDR3 sequence: CATSRGTGNNNQPQHF. For the CDR3, the DNA is TGTGCCACCAGCAGAGGTACAGGGAATAACAATCAGCCCCAGCATTTT.

The rearrangement uses TRBV20-1 and TRBJ2-1; D perhaps matches TRBD2 (7 bases). Germline lookup yields CDR1 DFQATT and CDR2 SNEGSKA (reference sequence). V was shortened by 8 bases and J by 12 bases, with 17 bases between the two germline ends. The CDR3 loop spans 11 amino acids. This CDR3 reads CSPSGGGRQFF. The CDR3 nucleotides are TGCAGTCCGTCCGGGGGCGGGAGGCAGTTCTTC.

As for this clone: The same CDR3 can be traced to other DNA sequences in this sample. The chain combines TRBV5-4 with TRBJ2-5; TRBD2 matches at 7 bases. Trimming at V came to 2 bases and at J to 5 bases, leaving 6 bases not matched to a gene. Germline assignment: CDR1 SGHNT and CDR2 YYREEE (reference sequence). This CDR3 is built from 14 residues. The CDR3 spells CASSFRGSRETQYF. CDR3 sequence (DNA): TGTGCCAGCAGCTTCCGCGGGAGCCGGGAGACCCAGTACTTC.

The rearrangement links TRBV29-1 to TRBJ1-1, with D hard to call. CDR3 length: 13 amino acids. The ends were cut back, 3 bases at V and 1 base at J, with 9 bases in the middle. Germline CDR1 and CDR2: SQVTM and ANQGSEA. CDR3 sequence reads: CSVDRRWNTEAFF. CDR3 DNA sequence: TGCAGCGTTGATCGGCGGTGGAACACTGAAGCTTTCTTT.